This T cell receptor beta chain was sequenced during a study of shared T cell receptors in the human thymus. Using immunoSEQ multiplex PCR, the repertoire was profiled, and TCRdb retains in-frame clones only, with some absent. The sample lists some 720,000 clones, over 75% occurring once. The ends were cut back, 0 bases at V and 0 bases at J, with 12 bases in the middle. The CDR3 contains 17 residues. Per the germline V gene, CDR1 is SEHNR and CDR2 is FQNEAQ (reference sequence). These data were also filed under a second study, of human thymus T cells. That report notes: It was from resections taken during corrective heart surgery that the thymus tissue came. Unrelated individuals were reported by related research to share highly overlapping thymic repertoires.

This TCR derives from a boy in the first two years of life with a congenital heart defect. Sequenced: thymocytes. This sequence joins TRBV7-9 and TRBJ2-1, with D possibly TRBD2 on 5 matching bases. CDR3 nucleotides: TGTGCCAGCAGCTTAGCGCTGTGGGAGAGCTCCTACAATGAGCAGTTCTTC. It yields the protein CASSLALWESSYNEQFF.